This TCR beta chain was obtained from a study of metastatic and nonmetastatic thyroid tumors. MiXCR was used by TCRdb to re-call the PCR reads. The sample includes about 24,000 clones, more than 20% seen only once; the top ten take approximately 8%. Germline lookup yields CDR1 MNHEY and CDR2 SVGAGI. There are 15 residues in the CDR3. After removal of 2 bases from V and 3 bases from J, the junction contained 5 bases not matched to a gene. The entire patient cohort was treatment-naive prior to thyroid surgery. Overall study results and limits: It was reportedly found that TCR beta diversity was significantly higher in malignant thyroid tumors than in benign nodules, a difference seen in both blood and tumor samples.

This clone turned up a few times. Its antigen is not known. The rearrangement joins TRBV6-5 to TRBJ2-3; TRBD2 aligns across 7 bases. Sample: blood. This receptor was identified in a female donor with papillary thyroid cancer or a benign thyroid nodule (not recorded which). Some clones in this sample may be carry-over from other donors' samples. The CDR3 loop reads CASSYKAGPTDTQYF. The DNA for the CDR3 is TGTGCCAGCAGTTACAAAGCGGGGCCTACAGATACGCAGTATTTT.